The 6 T cell receptor beta chains below were found in one sample sequenced in a study of T cell responses to AZD1222 COVID-19 vaccine. Some clones are missing from TCRdb's copy, which holds only in-frame ones; the method was immunoSEQ multiplex PCR. The sample consists of around 180,000 clones, roughly 94% of them appearing once. Sequencing used peripheral blood, obtained 28 days after the second AZD1222 dose. These receptors came from an adult who received the AZD1222 COVID-19 vaccine.

The chain couples TRBV10-3 to TRBJ1-5; no definite D call. This CDR3 spans 14 amino acids. V was shortened by 0 bases and J by 7 bases, with 10 bases between the two germline ends. CDR1 and CDR2 (germline): ENHRY, SYGVKD. CDR3 loop: CAISESWGNQPQHF. The CDR3 DNA reads TGTGCCATCAGTGAGTCCTGGGGTAACCAGCCCCAGCATTTT.

The chain employs TRBV19 and TRBJ1-1; D ambiguous. CDR1 is LNHDA and CDR2 is SQIVND in the germline V gene (reference sequence). Trimming took off 8 bases at V and 0 bases at J, with 7 bases between the two ends. The CDR3 extends over 12 amino acids. DNA for the CDR3: TGTGCCAGTTTAGGGATGAACACTGAAGCTTTCTTT. Protein: CASLGMNTEAFF.

The chain combines TRBV7-9 with TRBJ2-7; D unclear. In germline, CDR1 is SEHNR, CDR2 FQNEAQ (reference sequence). This CDR3 comprises 11 residues. Trimming pared 4 bases from V and 3 bases from J, leaving 4 bases between. The CDR3 DNA is TGTGCCAGCAGCTCGCTCTACGAGCAGTACTTC. It codes for CASSSLYEQYF. Supplemented by reference TRBV7-9 and TRBJ2-7, the full variable domain reads DTGVSQNPRHKITKRGQNVTFRCDPISEHNRLYWYRQTLGQGPEFLTYFQNEAQLEKSRLLSDRFSAERPKGSFSTLEIQRTEQGDSAMYLCASSSLYEQYFGPGTRLTVT.

The gene calls are TRBV7-6 and TRBJ2-1; 9 bases are shared with TRBD2. Germline V lookup: CDR1 SGHVS, CDR2 FNYEAQ. J gave up 9 bases and V 5 bases, and 11 bases lay outside the gene matches. The CDR3 sequence is 15 residues long. CDR3 residues: CASSPRRGGAAEQFF. For the CDR3, the DNA is TGTGCCAGCAGCCCCCGACGCGGGGGGGCAGCTGAGCAGTTCTTC.

The chain combines TRBV7-9 with TRBJ1-2; no firm D call. The CDR3 is made up of 15 amino acids. V was shortened by 4 bases and J by 8 bases, with 20 bases between the two germline ends. The germline V gene encodes CDR1 SEHNR and CDR2 FQNEAQ (reference sequence). The CDR3 nucleotides read TGTGCCAGCAGCTCAGACGCACGGGGTTTGGGGGGCTACACCTTC. Residues: CASSSDARGLGGYTF.

This chain connects TRBV5-6 to TRBJ1-1; unclear D gene. The CDR3 has 11 residues. The germline V gene has CDR1 SGHDT and CDR2 YYEEEE. V shed 2 bases and J shed 8 bases, with 7 bases lying between them. Here the CDR3 reads CASSFGGEAFF. The CDR3, as DNA: TGTGCCAGCAGCTTTGGCGGAGAAGCTTTCTTT.